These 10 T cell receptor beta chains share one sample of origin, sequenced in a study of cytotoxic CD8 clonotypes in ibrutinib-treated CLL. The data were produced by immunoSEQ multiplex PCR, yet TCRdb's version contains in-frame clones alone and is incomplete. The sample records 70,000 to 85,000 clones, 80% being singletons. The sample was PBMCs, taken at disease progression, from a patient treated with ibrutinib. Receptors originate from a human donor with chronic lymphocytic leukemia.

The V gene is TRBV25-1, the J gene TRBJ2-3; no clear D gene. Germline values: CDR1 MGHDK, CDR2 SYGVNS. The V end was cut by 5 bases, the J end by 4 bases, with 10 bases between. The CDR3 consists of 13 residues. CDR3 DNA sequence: TGTGCCAGCAGTCAGATAGACTCAGATACGCAGTATTTT. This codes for CASSQIDSDTQYF.

This CDR3 reads CASSEQRRGGTEAFF. CDR3 nucleotide sequence: TGTGCCAGCAGTGAACAACGACGGGGAGGCACTGAAGCTTTCTTT. The V and J genes are TRBV25-1 and TRBJ1-1; D call uncertain. V lost 2 bases and J 4 bases, leaving 14 bases between the germline ends. The CDR3 runs 15 residues. Germline V gene data show CDR1 as MGHDK and CDR2 as SYGVNS. The full variable domain, in which reference TRBV25-1 and TRBJ1-1 provide the parts outside the CDR3, is EADIYQTPRYLVIGTGKKITLECSQTMGHDKMYWYQQDPGMELHLIHYSYGVNSTEKGDLSSESTVSRIRTEHFPLTLESARPSHTSQYLCASSEQRRGGTEAFFGQGTRLTVV.

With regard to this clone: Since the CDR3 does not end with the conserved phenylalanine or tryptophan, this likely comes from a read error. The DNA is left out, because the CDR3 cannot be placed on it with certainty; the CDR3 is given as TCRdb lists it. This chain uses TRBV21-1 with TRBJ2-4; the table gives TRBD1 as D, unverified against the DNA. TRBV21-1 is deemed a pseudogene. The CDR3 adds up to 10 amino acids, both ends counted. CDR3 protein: CASSKGGQGA.

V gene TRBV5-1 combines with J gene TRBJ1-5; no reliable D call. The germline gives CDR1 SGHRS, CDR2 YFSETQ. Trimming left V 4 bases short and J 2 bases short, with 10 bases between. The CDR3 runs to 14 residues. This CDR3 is CASSQTSGNQPQHF. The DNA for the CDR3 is TGCGCCAGCAGCCAAACTAGCGGCAATCAGCCCCAGCATTTT.

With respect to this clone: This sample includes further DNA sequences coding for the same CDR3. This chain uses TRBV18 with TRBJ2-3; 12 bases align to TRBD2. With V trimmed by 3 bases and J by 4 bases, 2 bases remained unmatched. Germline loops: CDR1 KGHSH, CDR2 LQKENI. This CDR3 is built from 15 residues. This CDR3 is CASSPTSGSPDTQYF. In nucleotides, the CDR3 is TGTGCCAGCTCACCGACTAGCGGGAGCCCAGATACGCAGTATTTT.

The CDR3 bases are TGTGCCAGCAGCCAAAGCGGTAAGGACACTGAAGCTTTCTTT. Amino acid sequence: CASSQSGKDTEAFF. This chain joins TRBV4-2 and TRBJ1-1; D is unclear. V lost 2 bases and J lost 3, with 10 bases in between. CDR1 and CDR2 from the germline V gene are LGHNA and YNFKEQ. The CDR3 consists of 14 residues.

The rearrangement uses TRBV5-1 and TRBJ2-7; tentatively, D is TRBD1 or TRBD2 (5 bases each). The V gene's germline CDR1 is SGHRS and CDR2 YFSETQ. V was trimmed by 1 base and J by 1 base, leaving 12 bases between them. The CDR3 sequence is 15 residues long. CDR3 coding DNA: TGCGCCAGCAGCTTGCGGGGCCCTGAGTCCTACGAGCAGTACTTC. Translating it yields CASSLRGPESYEQYF.

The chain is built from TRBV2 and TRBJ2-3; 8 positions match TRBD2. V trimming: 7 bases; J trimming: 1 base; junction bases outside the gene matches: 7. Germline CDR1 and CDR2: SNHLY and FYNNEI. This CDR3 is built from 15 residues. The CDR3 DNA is TGTGCCAGCAAAGGCGTAGCGGGGCGCACAGATACGCAGTATTTT. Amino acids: CASKGVAGRTDTQYF.

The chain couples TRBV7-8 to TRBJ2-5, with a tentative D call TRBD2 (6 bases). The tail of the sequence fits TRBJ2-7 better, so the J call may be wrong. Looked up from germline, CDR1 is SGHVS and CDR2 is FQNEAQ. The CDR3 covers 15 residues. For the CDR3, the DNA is TGTGCCAGCACCCTAGGGACCGGGAGCTCCTACGAGCAGTACTTC. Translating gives CASTLGTGSSYEQYF.

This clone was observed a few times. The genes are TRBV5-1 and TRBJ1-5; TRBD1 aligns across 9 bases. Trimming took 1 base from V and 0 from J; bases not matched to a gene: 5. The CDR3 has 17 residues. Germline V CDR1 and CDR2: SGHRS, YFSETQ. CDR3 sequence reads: CASSLQGTGSSNQPQHF. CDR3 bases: TGCGCCAGCAGCTTGCAGGGGACAGGGAGTAGCAATCAGCCCCAGCATTTT.